The 7 T cell receptor beta chains in this list originate from one sample, sequenced in a study of shared clonotypes between healthy human individuals. Clones were read by immunoSEQ multiplex PCR, and TCRdb kept only the in-frame ones, dropping some. The data hold about 1 million clones, with around four fifths observed a single time. The sequencing sample was made of memory CD4+ T cells sorted from blood. The subset is: CD45RA-negative fraction. The receptors come from a man aged 18 to 30 in good health.

The V call is TRBV7-2, the J call TRBJ2-1, with TRBD2 as a possible D gene (6 bases). V dropped 5 bases and J dropped 0 bases, with 17 bases sitting between them. There are 17 residues in the CDR3. Germline CDR1 is SGHTA and CDR2 is FQGNSA. This CDR3 is CASSVRGAGFSYNEQFF. CDR3 in DNA: TGTGCCAGCAGCGTTAGGGGAGCGGGTTTCTCCTACAATGAGCAGTTCTTC.

The genes are TRBV30 and TRBJ2-1, with TRBD1 as a possible D gene (5 bases). Germline V gene lookup returns CDR1 GTSNPN and CDR2 SVGIG (reference sequence). The V gene lost 0 bases and the J gene lost 7 bases, with 16 bases spanning the gap. The CDR3 is 15 amino acids. CDR3 residues: CAWSVLGLGFNEQFF. The DNA of the CDR3 is TGTGCCTGGAGTGTTTTGGGGCTCGGGTTTAATGAGCAGTTCTTC.

V and J are TRBV6-5 and TRBJ1-2; no firm D call. V lost 6 bases, J lost 1 base, and 9 bases lay in between. CDR3 length: 13 residues. The germline gives CDR1 MNHEY, CDR2 SVGAGI. The CDR3 reads CASSPSVNYGYTF. The CDR3 region has the DNA TGTGCCAGCAGCCCCTCGGTTAACTATGGCTACACCTTC.

The CDR3 DNA reads TGCAGCGTTAAGGGGCGGGAGCAGTTCTTC. Its translation: CSVKGREQFF. This chain joins TRBV29-1 and TRBJ2-1; perhaps TRBD1 as D (5 bases). The germline CDR1 and CDR2 sequences are SQVTM and ANQGSEA. Trimming left V 5 bases short and J 10 bases short, with 9 bases between. The CDR3 extends over 10 amino acids.

This chain connects TRBV5-1 to TRBJ2-7, with D possibly TRBD2 on 5 matching bases. The CDR3 totals 14 residues. V dropped 0 bases and J dropped 4 bases, with 11 bases sitting between them. CDR1 SGHRS and CDR2 YFSETQ come from the germline V gene. In nucleotides, the CDR3 is TGCGCCAGCAGCTTGGTACCGGGAAATTACGAGCAGTACTTC. Translating gives CASSLVPGNYEQYF.

There are a few counts of this clone. V and J are TRBV6-6 and TRBJ1-5; the D gene is possibly TRBD1 (5 bases). This CDR3 has 14 residues. Trimming removed 6 bases at V and 1 base at J, with 10 bases between. CDR1 and CDR2 (germline): MNHNY, SVGAGI (reference sequence). CDR3 coding DNA: TGTGCCAGCAGAGCCCGACAGAGCAATCAGCCCCAGCATTTT. Its translation: CASRARQSNQPQHF.

Notes on this clone: A read error likely explains this, since a far larger clone differs by one base. Different DNA sequences within this sample yield the same CDR3. The chain carries TRBV7-2 and TRBJ2-1; unclear D gene. Germline V gene sequence: CDR1 SGHTA, CDR2 FQGNSA. V shed 5 bases and J shed 5 bases, with 4 bases lying between them. The CDR3 covers 11 residues. The CDR3 sequence is CASSLNNEQFF. CDR3 DNA sequence: TGTGCCAGCAGCCTAAACAATGAGCAGTTCTTC.